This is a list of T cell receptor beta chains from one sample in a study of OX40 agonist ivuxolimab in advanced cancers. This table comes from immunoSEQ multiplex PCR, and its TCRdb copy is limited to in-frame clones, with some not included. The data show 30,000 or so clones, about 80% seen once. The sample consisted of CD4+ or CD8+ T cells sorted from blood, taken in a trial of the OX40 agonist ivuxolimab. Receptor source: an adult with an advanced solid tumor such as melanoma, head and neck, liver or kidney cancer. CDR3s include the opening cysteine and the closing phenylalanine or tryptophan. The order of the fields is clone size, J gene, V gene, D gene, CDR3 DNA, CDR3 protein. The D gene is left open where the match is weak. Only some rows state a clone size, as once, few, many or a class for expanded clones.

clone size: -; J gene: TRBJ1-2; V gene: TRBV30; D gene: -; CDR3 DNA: TGTGCCTGGGGGCCCCCCCGGTCTGGCTACACCTTC; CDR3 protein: CAWGPPRSGYTF
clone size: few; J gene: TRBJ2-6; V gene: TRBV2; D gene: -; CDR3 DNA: TGTGCCAGCAGGGCAGGGGCTGGGGCCAACGTCCTGACTTTC; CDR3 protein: CASRAGAGANVLTF
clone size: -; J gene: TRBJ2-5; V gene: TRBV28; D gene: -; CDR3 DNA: TGTGCCAGCAGTGGGGCAGGTTTCCAAGAGACCCAGTACTTC; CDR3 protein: CASSGAGFQETQYF
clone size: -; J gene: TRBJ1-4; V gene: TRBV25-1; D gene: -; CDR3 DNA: TGTGCCAGCAGTGATAATGCAGGGTTTTTTGAAAAACTGTTTTTT; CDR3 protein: CASSDNAGFFEKLFF
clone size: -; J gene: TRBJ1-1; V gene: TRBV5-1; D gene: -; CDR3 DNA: TGCGCCAGCAGCGTACAAAGCGGGAACACTGAAGCTTTCTTT; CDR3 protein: CASSVQSGNTEAFF
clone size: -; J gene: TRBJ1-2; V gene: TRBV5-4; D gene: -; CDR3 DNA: TGTGCCAGCAGCCTGGAAGACTATGGCTACACCTTC; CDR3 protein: CASSLEDYGYTF
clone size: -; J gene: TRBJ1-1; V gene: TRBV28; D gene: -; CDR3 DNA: TGTGCCAGCAGCTCCGGGGTTACTTCGGCTGAAGCTTTCTTT; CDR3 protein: CASSSGVTSAEAFF
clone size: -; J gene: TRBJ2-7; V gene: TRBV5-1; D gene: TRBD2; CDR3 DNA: TGCGCCAGCAGCGCGGGGGGGTCTTACGAGCAGTACTTC; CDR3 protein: CASSAGGSYEQYF
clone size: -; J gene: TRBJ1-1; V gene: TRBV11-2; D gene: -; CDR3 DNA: TGTGCCAGCAGCGCCCAGGGTACCACTGAAGCTTTCTTT; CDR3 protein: CASSAQGTTEAFF
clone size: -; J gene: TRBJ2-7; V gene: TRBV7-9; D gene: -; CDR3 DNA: TGTGCCAGCAGCTTAGAGGGGGGCTCCTACGAGCAGTACTTC; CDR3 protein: CASSLEGGSYEQYF
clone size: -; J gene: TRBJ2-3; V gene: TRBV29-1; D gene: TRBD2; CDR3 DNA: TGCAGCGTTCGGCCTAGCGGAGCCACAGATACGCAGTATTTT; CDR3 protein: CSVRPSGATDTQYF
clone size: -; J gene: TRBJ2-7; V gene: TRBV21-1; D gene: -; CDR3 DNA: TGTGCCAGCAGTCCAGGTCCCACCGGCGAGCAGTATTTC; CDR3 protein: CASSPGPTGEQYF
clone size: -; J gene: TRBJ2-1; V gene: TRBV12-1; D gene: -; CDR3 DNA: TGTGCCAGCAGCTTTGATGTCCGGGGACTAGCGGACTACAATGAGCAGTTCTTC; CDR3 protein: CASSFDVRGLADYNEQFF
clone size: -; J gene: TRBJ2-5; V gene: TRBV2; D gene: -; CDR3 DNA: TGTGCCAGCAAGTGGGGGGGGCCGGTACAAGAGACCCAGTACTTC; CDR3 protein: CASKWGGPVQETQYF
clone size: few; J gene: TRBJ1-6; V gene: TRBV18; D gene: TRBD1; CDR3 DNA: TGTGCCAGCTCCCCTGGACAGGGTATTAATTCACCCCTCCACTTT; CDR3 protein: CASSPGQGINSPLHF
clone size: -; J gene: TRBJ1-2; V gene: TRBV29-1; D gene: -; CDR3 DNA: TGCAGCGTTGCCCAAGGGCCTAACTATGGCTACACCTTC; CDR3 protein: CSVAQGPNYGYTF
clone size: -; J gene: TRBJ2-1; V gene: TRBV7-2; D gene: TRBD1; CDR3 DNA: TGTGCCAGCAGCTTAGGAGGGACAGGCAACAATGAGCAGTTCTTC; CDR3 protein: CASSLGGTGNNEQFF
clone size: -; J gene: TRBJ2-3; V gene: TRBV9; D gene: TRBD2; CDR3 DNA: TGTGCCAGCAGTAGCGGGGGGGCAGATACGCAGTATTTT; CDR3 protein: CASSSGGADTQYF
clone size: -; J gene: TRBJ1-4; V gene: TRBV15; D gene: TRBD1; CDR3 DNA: TGTGCCACCAGCAGAGCCCCCTTACAGGGGGGGAATGAAAAACTGTTTTTT; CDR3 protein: CATSRAPLQGGNEKLFF
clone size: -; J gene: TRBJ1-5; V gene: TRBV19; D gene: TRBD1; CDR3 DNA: TGTGCCAGTAGTATAGAGGAGGCAGCGGACAGGGGGACCCAGCATTTT; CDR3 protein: CASSIEEAADRGTQHF
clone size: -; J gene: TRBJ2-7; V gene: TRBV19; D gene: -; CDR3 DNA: TGTGCCAGTAGTATATCGGACAGCTCCTACGAGCAGTACTTC; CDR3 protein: CASSISDSSYEQYF
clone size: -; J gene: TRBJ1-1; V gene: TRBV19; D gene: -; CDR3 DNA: TGTGCCAGTAGTATACCGTACAGCATGAACACTGAAGCTTTCTTT; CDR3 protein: CASSIPYSMNTEAFF
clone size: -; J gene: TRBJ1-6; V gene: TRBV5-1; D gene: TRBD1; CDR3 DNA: TGCGCCAGCAGCTTGGGGGACAGGGATAATTCACCCCTCCACTTT; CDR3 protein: CASSLGDRDNSPLHF
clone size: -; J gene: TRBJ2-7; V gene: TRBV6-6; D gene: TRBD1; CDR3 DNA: TGTGCCACCAGAAGGCGGCAGGGGGTCGACGAGCAGTACTTC; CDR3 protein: CATRRRQGVDEQYF
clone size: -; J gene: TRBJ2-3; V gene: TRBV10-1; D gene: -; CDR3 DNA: TGCGCCAGCAGTGACGATAGCACAGATACGCAGTATTTT; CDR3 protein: CASSDDSTDTQYF
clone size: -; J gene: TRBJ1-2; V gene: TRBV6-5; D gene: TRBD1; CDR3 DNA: TGTGCCAGCAGTCCACCGGGACAGGGCCAGGGCTACACCTTC; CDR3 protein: CASSPPGQGQGYTF
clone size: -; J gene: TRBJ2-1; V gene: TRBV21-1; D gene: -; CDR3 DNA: TGTGCCAGCAGCAAACCACCCAGGAGCTCCTACAATGAGCAGTTCTTC; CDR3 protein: CASSKPPRSSYNEQFF
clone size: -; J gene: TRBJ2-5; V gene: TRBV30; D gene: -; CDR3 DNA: TGTGCCTGGAGGATACAGAGGGAGACCCAGTACTTC; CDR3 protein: CAWRIQRETQYF
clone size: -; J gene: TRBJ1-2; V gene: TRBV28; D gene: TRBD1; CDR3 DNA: TGTGCCAGCAGTTCCTGGGACAGAATTGCCACTGGCTACACCTTC; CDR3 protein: CASSSWDRIATGYTF
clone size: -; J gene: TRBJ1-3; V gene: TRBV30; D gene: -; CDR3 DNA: TGTGCCTGGGCCCGAGGAAACACCATATATTTT; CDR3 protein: CAWARGNTIYF
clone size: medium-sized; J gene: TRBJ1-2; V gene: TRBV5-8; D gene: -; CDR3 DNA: TGTGCCAGCAGCTGGAAGGTTGATGGCTACACCTTC; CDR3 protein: CASSWKVDGYTF
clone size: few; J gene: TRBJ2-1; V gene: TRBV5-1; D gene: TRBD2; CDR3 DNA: TGCGCCAGCAGCTTCCAGGGGACTAGCGCTGAGCAGTTCTTC; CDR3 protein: CASSFQGTSAEQFF
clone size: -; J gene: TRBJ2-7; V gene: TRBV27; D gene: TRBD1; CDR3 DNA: TGTGCCAGCAGTTTCAGTCCGGGGACAGGGTCCTACGAGCAGTACTTC; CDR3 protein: CASSFSPGTGSYEQYF
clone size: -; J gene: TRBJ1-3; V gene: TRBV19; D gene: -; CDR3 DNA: TGTGCCAGTAGTATAGATCACGGGGGCTCTGGAAACACCATATATTTT; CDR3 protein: CASSIDHGGSGNTIYF
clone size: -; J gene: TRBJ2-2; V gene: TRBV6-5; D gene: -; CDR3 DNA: TGTGCCAGCAGTCGACTAGCGAACACCGGGGAGCTGTTTTTT; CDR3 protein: CASSRLANTGELFF
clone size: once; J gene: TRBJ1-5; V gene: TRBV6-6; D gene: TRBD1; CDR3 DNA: TGTGCCAGCAGGACAGGGAGTATGGGTCAGCCCCAGCATTTT; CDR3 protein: CASRTGSMGQPQHF
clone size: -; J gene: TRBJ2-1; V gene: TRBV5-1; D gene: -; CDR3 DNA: TGCGCCAGCAGCTTGCAGGGTGGCTACAATGAGCAGTTCTTC; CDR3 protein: CASSLQGGYNEQFF
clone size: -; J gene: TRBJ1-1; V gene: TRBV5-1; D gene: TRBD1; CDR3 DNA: TGCGCCAGCAGCTCGCAGGGACAGCTGAACACTGAAGCTTTCTTT; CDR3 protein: CASSSQGQLNTEAFF
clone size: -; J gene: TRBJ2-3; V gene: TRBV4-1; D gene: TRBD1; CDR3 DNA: TGCGCCAGCAGCCTTACTCCTGGGACAGGGGCTCCAGATACGCAGTATTTT; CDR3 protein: CASSLTPGTGAPDTQYF
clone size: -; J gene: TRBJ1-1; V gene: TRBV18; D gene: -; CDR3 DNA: TGTGCCAGCTCCCCACCCGGGACGGTGAACACTGAAGCTTTCTTT; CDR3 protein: CASSPPGTVNTEAFF
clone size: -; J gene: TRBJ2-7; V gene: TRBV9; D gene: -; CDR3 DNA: TGTGCCAGCAGCCACGGACAATTAAGCTCCTACGAGCAGTACTTC; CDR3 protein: CASSHGQLSSYEQYF
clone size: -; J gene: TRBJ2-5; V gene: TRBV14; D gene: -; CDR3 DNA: TGTGCCAGCAGCCAACCGTGGCAAGAGACCCAGTACTTC; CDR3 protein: CASSQPWQETQYF
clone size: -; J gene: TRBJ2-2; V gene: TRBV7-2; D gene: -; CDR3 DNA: TGTGCCAGCAGCTTTCCCCCCGGGGAGCTGTTTTTT; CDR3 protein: CASSFPPGELFF
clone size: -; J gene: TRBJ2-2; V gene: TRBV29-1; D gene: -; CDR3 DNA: TGCAGCGTTGAAGAAGGAGGGAGGCGCACCGGGGAGCTGTTTTTT; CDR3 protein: CSVEEGGRRTGELFF
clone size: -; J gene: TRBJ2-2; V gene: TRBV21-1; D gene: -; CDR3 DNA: TGTGCCAGCTACACCGGGACAGGCGGTATCTACGCCGGGGAGCTGTTTTTT; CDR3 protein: CASYTGTGGIYAGELFF
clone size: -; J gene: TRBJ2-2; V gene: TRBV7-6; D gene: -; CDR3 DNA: TGTGCCAGCAGCTTAGTTTGGGGCGGGGAGCTGTTTTTT; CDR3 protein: CASSLVWGGELFF
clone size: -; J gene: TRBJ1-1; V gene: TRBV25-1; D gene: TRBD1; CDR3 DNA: TGTGCCAGCAGGCAGACGACAGGGGCTAGTGAAGCTTTCTTT; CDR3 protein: CASRQTTGASEAFF